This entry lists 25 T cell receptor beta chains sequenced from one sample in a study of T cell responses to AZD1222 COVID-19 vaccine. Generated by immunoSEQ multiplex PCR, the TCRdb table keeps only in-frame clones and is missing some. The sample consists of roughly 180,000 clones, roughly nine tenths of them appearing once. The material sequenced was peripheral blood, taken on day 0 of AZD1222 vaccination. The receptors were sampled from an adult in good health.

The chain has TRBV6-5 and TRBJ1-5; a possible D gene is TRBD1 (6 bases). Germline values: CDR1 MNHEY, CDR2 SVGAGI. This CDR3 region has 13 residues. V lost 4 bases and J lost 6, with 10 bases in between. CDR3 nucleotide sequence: TGTGCCAGCAGTTTAGGGGGAGGTCAGCCCCAGCATTTT. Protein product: CASSLGGGQPQHF.

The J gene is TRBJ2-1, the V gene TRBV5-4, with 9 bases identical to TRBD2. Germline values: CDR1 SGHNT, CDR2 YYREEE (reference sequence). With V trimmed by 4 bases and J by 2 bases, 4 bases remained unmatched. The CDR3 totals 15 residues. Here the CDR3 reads CASSLSGRTYNEQFF. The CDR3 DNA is TGTGCCAGCAGCCTGAGCGGGAGGACCTACAATGAGCAGTTCTTC.

The CDR3 DNA reads TGCGCCAGCAGCCAAGATTTTGGGTCGGGGGACAGGGTGATAAACACTGAAGCTTTCTTT. Translation gives CASSQDFGSGDRVINTEAFF. V usage is TRBV4-3 and J usage is TRBJ1-1; 9 nucleotides agree with TRBD1. Germline V gene lookup returns CDR1 LGHNA and CDR2 YSLEER. CDR3 size: 20 residues. After removal of 0 bases from V and 2 bases from J, the junction contained 16 bases not matched to a gene.

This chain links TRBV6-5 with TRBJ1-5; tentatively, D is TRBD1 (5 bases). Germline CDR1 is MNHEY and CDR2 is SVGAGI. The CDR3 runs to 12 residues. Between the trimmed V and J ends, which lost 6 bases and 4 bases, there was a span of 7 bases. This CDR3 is CASRHRNQPQHF. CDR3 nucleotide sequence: TGTGCCAGCAGGCACAGGAATCAGCCCCAGCATTTT.

CDR3 region: CASSSQGEWTDTQYF. The DNA of the CDR3 is TGTGCCAGCAGCTCACAGGGGGAGTGGACAGATACGCAGTATTTT. The J gene is TRBJ2-3, the V gene TRBV6-5, with 8 bases fitting TRBD1. CDR3 length: 15 amino acids. Germline V gene data show CDR1 as MNHEY and CDR2 as SVGAGI. With 6 bases clipped from V and 3 bases from J, the junction kept 8 bases outside the gene matches.

The CDR3 DNA is TGCGCCAGCAGCCCAAGCGAGTACTTGGGGACCGAGCAGTACTTC. Its translation is CASSPSEYLGTEQYF. The chain employs TRBV4-3 and TRBJ2-7, with D tentatively TRBD1 or TRBD2 (5 bases each). The CDR3 length is 15 residues. The germline V gene has CDR1 LGHNA and CDR2 YSLEER. Trimming stripped 4 bases from V and 6 bases from J, with 19 bases between.

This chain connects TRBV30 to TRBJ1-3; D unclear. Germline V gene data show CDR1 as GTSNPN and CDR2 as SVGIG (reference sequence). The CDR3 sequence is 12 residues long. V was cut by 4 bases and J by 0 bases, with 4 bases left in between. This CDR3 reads CAWILSGNTIYF. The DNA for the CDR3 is TGTGCCTGGATACTCTCTGGAAACACCATATATTTT.

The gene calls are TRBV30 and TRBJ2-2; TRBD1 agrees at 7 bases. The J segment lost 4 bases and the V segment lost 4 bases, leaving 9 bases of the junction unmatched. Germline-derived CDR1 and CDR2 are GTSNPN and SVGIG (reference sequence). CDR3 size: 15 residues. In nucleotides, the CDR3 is TGTGCCTGGACCAAAGACAGGGAGATCACCGGGGAGCTGTTTTTT. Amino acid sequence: CAWTKDREITGELFF. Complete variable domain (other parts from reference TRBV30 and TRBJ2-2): SQTIHQWPATLVQPVGSPLSLECTVEGTSNPNLYWYRQAAGRGLQLLFYSVGIGQISSEVPQNLSASRPQDRQFILSSKKLLLSDSGFYLCAWTKDREITGELFFGEGSRLTVL.

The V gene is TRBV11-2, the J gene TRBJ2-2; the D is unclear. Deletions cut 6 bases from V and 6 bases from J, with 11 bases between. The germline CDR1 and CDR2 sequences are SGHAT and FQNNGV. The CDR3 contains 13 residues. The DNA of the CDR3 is TGTGCCAGCAGTCCCGGAAGGTCCGGGGAGCTGTTTTTT. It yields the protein CASSPGRSGELFF.

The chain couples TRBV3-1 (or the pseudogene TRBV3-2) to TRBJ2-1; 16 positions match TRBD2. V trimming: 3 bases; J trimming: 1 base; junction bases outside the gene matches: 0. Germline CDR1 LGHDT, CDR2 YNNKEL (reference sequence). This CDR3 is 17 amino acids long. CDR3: CASSQGLAGGSYNEQFF. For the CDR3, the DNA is TGTGCCAGCAGCCAGGGACTAGCGGGAGGGTCCTACAATGAGCAGTTCTTC.

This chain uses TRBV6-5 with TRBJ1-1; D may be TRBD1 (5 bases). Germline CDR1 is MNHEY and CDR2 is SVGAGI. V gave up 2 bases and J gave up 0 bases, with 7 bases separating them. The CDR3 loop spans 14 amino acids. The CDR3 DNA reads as TGTGCCAGCAGTTACGGAGGGGTGAACACTGAAGCTTTCTTT. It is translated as CASSYGGVNTEAFF.

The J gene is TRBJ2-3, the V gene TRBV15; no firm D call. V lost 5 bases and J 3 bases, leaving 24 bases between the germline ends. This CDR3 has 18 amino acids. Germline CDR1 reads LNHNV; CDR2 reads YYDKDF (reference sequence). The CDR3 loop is CATSQSDRASPNTDTQYF. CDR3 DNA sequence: TGTGCCACCAGCCAAAGCGACCGGGCCTCGCCGAATACAGATACGCAGTATTTT.

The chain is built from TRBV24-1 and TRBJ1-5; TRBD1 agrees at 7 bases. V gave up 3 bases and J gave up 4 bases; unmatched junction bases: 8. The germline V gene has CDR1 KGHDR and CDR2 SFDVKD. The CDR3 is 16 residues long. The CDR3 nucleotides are TGTGCCACCAGTGATCATATGACAGGGAGGAATCAGCCCCAGCATTTT. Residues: CATSDHMTGRNQPQHF.

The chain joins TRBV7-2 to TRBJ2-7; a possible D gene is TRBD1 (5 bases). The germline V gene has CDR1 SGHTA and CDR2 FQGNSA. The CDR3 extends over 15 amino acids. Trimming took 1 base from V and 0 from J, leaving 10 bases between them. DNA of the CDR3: TGTGCCAGCAGCTTAGTTCGTGGGGCCTCCTACGAGCAGTACTTC. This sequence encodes CASSLVRGASYEQYF. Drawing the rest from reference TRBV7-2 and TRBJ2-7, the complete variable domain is GAGVSQSPSNKVTEKGKDVELRCDPISGHTALYWYRQSLGQGLEFLIYFQGNSAPDKSGLPSDRFSAERTGGSVSTLTIQRTQQEDSAVYLCASSLVRGASYEQYFGPGTRLTVT.

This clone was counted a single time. The CDR3 DNA is TGTGCCAGCATCAACCCGGGGCAGGATAATTCACCCCTCCACTTT. It is translated as CASINPGQDNSPLHF. This chain links TRBV7-3 with TRBJ1-6, with D tentatively TRBD1 (5 bases). V was shortened by 7 bases and J by 5 bases, with 15 bases between the two germline ends. Germline V gene sequence: CDR1 SGHTA, CDR2 FQGTGA. There are 15 residues in the CDR3.

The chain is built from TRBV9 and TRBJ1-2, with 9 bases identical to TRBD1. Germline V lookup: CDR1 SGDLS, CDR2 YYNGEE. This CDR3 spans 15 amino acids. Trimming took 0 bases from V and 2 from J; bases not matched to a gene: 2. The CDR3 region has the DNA TGTGCCAGCAGCGTAGGGGACAGGGAAAACTATGGCTACACCTTC. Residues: CASSVGDRENYGYTF.

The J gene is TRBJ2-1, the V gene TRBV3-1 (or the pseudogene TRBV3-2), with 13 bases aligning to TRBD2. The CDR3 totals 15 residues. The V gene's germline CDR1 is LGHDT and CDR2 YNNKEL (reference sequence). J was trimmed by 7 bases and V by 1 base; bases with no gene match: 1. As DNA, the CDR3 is TGTGCCAGCAGCCAAGTGACTAGCGGGAGGAATGAGCAGTTCTTC. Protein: CASSQVTSGRNEQFF.

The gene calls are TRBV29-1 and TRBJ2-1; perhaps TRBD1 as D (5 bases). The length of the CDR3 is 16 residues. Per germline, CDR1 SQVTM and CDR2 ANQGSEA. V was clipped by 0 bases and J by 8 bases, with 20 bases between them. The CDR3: CSVEDMRPGLYDEQFF. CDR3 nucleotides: TGCAGCGTTGAAGATATGAGGCCAGGGCTCTATGATGAGCAGTTCTTC.

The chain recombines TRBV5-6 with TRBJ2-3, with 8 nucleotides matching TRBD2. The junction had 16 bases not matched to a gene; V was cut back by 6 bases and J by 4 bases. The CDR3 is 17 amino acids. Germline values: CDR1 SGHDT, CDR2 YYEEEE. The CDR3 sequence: CASTSQKREGKADTQYF. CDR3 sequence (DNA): TGTGCCAGCACCTCCCAAAAACGGGAGGGGAAAGCAGATACGCAGTATTTT.

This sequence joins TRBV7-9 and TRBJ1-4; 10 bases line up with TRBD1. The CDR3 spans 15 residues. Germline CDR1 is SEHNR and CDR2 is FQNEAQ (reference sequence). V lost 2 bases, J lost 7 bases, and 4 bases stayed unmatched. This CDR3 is CASSLPGQGSEKLFF. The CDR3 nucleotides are TGTGCCAGCAGCTTACCGGGACAGGGGAGTGAAAAACTGTTTTTT.

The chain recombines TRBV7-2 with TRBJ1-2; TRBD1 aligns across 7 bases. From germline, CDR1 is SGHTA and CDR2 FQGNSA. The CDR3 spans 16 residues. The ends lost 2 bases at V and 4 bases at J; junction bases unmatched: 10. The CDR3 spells CASSLRRGGAFYGYTF. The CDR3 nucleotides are TGTGCCAGCAGCTTACGACGAGGGGGCGCGTTCTATGGCTACACCTTC. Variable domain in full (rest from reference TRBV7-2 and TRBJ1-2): GAGVSQSPSNKVTEKGKDVELRCDPISGHTALYWYRQSLGQGLEFLIYFQGNSAPDKSGLPSDRFSAERTGGSVSTLTIQRTQQEDSAVYLCASSLRRGGAFYGYTFGSGTRLTVV.

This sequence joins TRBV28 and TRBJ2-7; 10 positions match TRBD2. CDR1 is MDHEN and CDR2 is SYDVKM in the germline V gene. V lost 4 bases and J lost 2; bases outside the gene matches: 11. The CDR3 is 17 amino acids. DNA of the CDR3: TGTGCCAGCAGTTCCCGCCGGGTAGCGGGGGGCACCTACGAGCAGTACTTC. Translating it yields CASSSRRVAGGTYEQYF.

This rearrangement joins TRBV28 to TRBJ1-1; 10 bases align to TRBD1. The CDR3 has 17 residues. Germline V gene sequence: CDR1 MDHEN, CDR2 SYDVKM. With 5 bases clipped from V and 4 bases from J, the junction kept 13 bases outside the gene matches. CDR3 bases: TGTGCCAGCAGTGGTAGACAGGGGGCTGCTGGGGCCACTGAAGCTTTCTTT. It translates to CASSGRQGAAGATEAFF.

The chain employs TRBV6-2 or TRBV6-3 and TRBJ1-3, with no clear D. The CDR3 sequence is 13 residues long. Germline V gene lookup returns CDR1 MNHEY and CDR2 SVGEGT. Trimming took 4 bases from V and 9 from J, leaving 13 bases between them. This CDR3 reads CASSLMNSGTIYF. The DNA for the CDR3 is TGTGCCAGCAGTTTGATGAACTCGGGCACCATATATTTT.

CDR3 in amino acids: CASQGAGNQPQHF. The CDR3, as DNA: TGTGCCAGCCAGGGTGCCGGCAATCAGCCCCAGCATTTT. The chain links TRBV2 to TRBJ1-5; D is perhaps TRBD1 (5 bases). The germline V gene encodes CDR1 SNHLY and CDR2 FYNNEI. The V end was cut by 8 bases, the J end by 2 bases, with 10 bases between. CDR3 size: 13 residues. The whole variable domain, remainder taken from reference TRBV2 and TRBJ1-5, is EPEVTQTPSHQVTQMGQEVILRCVPISNHLYFYWYRQILGQKVEFLVSFYNNEISEKSEIFDDQFSVERPDGSNFTLKIRSTKLEDSAMYFCASQGAGNQPQHFGDGTRLSIL.